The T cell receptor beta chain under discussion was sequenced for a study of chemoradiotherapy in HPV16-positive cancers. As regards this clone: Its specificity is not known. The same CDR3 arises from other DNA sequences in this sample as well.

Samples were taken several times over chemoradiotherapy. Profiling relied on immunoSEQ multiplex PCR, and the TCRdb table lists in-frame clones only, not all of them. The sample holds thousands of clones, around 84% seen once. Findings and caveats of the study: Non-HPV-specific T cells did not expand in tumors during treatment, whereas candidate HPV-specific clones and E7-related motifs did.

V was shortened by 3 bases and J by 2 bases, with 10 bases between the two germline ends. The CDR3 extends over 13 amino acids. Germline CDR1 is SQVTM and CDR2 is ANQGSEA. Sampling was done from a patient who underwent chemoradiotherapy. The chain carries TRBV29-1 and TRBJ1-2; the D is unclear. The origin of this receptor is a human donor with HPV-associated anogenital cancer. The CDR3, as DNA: TGCAGCGTTGAGAACAGCGACAACTATGGCTACACCTTC. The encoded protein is CSVENSDNYGYTF.